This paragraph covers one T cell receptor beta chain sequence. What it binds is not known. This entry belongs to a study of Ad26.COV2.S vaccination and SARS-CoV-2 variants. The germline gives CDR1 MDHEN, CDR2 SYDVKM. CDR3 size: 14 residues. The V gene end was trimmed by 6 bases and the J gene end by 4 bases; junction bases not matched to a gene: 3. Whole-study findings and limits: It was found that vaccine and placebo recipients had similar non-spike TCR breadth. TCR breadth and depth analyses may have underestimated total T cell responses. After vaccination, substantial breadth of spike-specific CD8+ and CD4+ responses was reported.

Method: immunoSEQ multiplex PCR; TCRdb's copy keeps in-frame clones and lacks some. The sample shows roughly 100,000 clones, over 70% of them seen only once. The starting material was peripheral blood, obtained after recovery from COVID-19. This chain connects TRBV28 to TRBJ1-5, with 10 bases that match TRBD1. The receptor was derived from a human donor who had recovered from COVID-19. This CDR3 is CASSRQGANQPQHF. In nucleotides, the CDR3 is TGTGCCAGCAGCCGACAGGGGGCTAATCAGCCCCAGCATTTT. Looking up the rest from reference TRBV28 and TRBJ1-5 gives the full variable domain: DVKVTQSSRYLVKRTGEKVFLECVQDMDHENMFWYRQDPGLGLRLIYFSYDVKMKEKGDIPEGYSVSREKKERFSLILESASTNQTSMYLCASSRQGANQPQHFGDGTRLSIL.